Below are 8 T cell receptor beta chains sequenced from a single sample in a study of cytomegalovirus exposure and HLA in healthy donors. The PCR was carried out with 60 Vbeta primers and 13 Jbeta primers. Repertoires were generated with immunoSEQ multiplex PCR, while TCRdb's copy carries only in-frame clones and drops some. Of 110,000 to 150,000 clones detected, more than 75% appear once; the ten largest clones hold around 3%. The sample consisted of PBMCs. The receptors stem from a female donor in good health and CMV-seronegative.

The chain recombines TRBV4-1 with TRBJ2-5; 7 bases line up with TRBD1. The CDR3 sequence is 14 residues long. The germline gives CDR1 MGHRA, CDR2 YSYEKL. Trimming at V came to 2 bases and at J to 6 bases, leaving 6 bases not matched to a gene. The CDR3 loop reads CASSQTDRAQTQYF. CDR3 bases: TGCGCCAGCAGCCAAACCGACAGGGCCCAGACCCAGTACTTC.

The chain links TRBV27 to TRBJ1-1; tentative D call: TRBD1 (5 bases). V was clipped by 6 bases and J by 5 bases, with 22 bases between them. The germline V gene encodes CDR1 MNHEY and CDR2 SMNVEV (reference sequence). The CDR3 consists of 16 residues. CDR3 sequence (DNA): TGTGCCAGCAGCCCTTTTTCCTTAGAACGGGGGACTGAAGCTTTCTTT. Translation: CASSPFSLERGTEAFF.

The V call is TRBV6-1, the J call TRBJ2-3; perhaps TRBD2 as D (5 bases). The ends were cut back, 5 bases at V and 0 bases at J, with 12 bases in the middle. Per germline, CDR1 MNHNS and CDR2 SASEGT. The CDR3 has 15 residues. The DNA of the CDR3 is TGTGCCAGCAGTTGGACGGGAATTAGCACAGATACGCAGTATTTT. Translated, it gives CASSWTGISTDTQYF.

This sequence joins TRBV27 and TRBJ2-2; TRBD2 aligns across 8 bases. CDR3 size: 14 residues. In germline, CDR1 is MNHEY, CDR2 SMNVEV (reference sequence). J was trimmed by 5 bases and V by 8 bases; bases with no gene match: 7. DNA for the CDR3: TGTGCCAGCTATGCTAGCGGGTTGACCGGGGAGCTGTTTTTT. Its translation is CASYASGLTGELFF.

Here the CDR3 reads CASGSTRNTEAFF. The CDR3 DNA is TGTGCTAGTGGTTCAACACGGAACACTGAAGCTTTCTTT. The gene calls are TRBV12-5 and TRBJ1-1; no clear D gene. The germline V and J ends were trimmed by 4 bases and 1 base, with 7 bases remaining between them. CDR1 is LGHNT, CDR2 FRNRAP, per germline. This CDR3 is built from 13 residues.

The chain couples TRBV30 to TRBJ2-7; D may be TRBD2 (5 bases). The V end was cut by 8 bases, the J end by 1 base, with 12 bases between. This CDR3 has 12 amino acids. From germline, CDR1 is GTSNPN and CDR2 SVGIG (reference sequence). The CDR3 loop is CAAGRVSYEQYF. As DNA, the CDR3 is TGTGCCGCCGGGCGGGTATCCTACGAGCAGTACTTC.

This clone was seen a few times. Mismatch with germline at one junction end may stem from a read error. The chain employs TRBV7-7 and TRBJ2-2; 7 nucleotides align to TRBD1. CDR1 is SSHAT and CDR2 is FNYEAQ in the germline V gene (reference sequence). This CDR3 spans 16 amino acids. The CDR3, as DNA: TGTGCTAGCAGCCCGACCGGGACAGCCAACACCGGGGAGCTGTTTTTT. Translating gives CASSPTGTANTGELFF.

This chain joins TRBV30 and TRBJ1-3; 9 nucleotides align to TRBD1. The V segment lost 1 base and the J segment 0 bases; nucleotides outside the gene matches: 7. Germline CDR1 reads GTSNPN; CDR2 reads SVGIG (reference sequence). CDR3 length: 17 residues. The CDR3 is CAWSEGQGQISGNTIYF. The CDR3 nucleotides are TGTGCCTGGAGTGAGGGACAGGGACAAATCTCTGGAAACACCATATATTTT. Variable domain in full (rest from reference TRBV30 and TRBJ1-3): SQTIHQWPATLVQPVGSPLSLECTVEGTSNPNLYWYRQAAGRGLQLLFYSVGIGQISSEVPQNLSASRPQDRQFILSSKKLLLSDSGFYLCAWSEGQGQISGNTIYFGEGSWLTVV.